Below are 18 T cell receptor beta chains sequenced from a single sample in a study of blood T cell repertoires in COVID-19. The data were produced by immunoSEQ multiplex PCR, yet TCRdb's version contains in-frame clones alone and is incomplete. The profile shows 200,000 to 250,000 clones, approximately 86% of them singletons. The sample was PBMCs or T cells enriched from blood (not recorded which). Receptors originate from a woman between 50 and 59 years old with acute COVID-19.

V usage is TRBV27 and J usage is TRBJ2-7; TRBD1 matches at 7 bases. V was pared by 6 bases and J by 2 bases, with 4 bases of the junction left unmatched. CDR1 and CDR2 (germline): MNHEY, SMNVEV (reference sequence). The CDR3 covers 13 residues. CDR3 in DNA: TGTGCCAGCAGGGGGACAGCAACCTACGAGCAGTACTTC. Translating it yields CASRGTATYEQYF.

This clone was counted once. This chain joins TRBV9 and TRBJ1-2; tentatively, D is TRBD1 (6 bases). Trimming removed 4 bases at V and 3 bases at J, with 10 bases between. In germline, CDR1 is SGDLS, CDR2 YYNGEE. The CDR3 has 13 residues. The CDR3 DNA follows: TGTGCCAGCAGCACGGACAGCGACTATGGCTACACCTTC. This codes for CASSTDSDYGYTF.

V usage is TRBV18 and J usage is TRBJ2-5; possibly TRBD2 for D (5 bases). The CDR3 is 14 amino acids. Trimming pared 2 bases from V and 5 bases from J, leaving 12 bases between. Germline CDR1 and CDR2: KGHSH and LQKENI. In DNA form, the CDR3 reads TGTGCCAGCTCACCAGGTCCGGGCGGGGAGACCCAGTACTTC. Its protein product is CASSPGPGGETQYF.

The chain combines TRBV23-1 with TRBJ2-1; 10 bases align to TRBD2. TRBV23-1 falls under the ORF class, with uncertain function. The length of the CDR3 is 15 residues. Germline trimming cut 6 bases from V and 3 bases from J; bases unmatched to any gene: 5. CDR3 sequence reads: CASRRTSGVYNEQFF. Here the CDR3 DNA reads TGCGCCAGCAGACGAACTAGCGGGGTCTACAATGAGCAGTTCTTC.

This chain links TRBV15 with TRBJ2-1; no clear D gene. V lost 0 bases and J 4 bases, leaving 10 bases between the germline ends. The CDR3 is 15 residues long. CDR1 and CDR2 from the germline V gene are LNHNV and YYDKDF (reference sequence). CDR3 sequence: CATSRDNSPYNEQFF. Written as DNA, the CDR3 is TGTGCCACCAGCAGAGATAACAGCCCTTACAATGAGCAGTTCTTC.

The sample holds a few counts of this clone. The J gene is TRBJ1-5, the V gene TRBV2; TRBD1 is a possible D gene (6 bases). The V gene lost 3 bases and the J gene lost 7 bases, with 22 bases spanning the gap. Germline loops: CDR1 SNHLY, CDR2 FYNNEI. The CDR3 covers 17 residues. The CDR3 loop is CASSDRRYRAGRQPQHF. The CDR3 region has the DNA TGTGCCAGCAGTGACCGTCGATACAGGGCAGGGCGGCAGCCCCAGCATTTT.

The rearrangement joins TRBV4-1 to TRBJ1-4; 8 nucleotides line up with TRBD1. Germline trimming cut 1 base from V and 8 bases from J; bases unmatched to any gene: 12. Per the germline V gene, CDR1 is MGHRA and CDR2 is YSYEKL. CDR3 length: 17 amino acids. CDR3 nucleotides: TGCGCCAGCAGCCAAGCCCCCGTCAGGGGGCGATTGGAAAAACTGTTTTTT. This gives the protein CASSQAPVRGRLEKLFF.

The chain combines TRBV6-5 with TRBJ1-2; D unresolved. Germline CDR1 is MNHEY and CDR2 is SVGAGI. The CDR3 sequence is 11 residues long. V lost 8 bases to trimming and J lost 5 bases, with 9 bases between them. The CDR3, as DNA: TGTGCCAGCCAAGACTGGTATGGCTACACCTTC. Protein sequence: CASQDWYGYTF.

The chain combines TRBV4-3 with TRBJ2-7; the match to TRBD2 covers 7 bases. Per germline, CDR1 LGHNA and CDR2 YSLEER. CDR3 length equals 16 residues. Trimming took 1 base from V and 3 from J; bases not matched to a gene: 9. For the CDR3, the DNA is TGCGCCAGCAGCCAAGTAGAAGCGGGGACGAGCTACGAGCAGTACTTC. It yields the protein CASSQVEAGTSYEQYF.

Here the CDR3 reads CAGQVLPYEQYF. CDR3 DNA: TGTGCCGGACAGGTACTTCCCTACGAGCAGTACTTC. The rearrangement links TRBV15 to TRBJ2-7, with 7 bases aligning to TRBD1. V lost 11 bases to trimming and J lost 2 bases; unmatched junction nucleotides: 6. The V gene's germline CDR1 is LNHNV and CDR2 YYDKDF (reference sequence). The CDR3 has 12 amino acids.

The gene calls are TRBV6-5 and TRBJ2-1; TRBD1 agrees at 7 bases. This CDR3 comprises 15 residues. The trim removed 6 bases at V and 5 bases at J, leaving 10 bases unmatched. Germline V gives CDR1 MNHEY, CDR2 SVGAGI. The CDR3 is CASSRRQGNDNEQFF. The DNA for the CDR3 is TGTGCCAGCAGCCGAAGACAGGGCAACGACAATGAGCAGTTCTTC.

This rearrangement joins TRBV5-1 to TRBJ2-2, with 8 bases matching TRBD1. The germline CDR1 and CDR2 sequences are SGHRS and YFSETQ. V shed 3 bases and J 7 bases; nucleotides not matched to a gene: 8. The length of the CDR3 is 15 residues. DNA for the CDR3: TGCGCCAGCAGCTCAATCCCAGGGGGCGACGGGGAGCTGTTTTTT. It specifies CASSSIPGGDGELFF.

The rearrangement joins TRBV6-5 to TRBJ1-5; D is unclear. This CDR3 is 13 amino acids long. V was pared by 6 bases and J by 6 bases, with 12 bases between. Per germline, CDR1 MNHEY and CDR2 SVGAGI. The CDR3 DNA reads TGTGCCAGCAGGGGAGGAGGCAGTCAGCCCCAGCATTTT. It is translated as CASRGGGSQPQHF.

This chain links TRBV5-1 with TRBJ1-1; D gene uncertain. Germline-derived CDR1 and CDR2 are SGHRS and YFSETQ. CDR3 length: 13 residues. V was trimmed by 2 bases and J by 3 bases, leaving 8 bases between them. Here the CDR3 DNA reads TGCGCCAGCAGCTTCGGAGAATACACTGAAGCTTTCTTT. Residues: CASSFGEYTEAFF.

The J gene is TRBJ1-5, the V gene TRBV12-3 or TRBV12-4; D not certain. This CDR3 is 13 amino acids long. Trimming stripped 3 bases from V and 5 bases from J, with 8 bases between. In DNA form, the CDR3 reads TGTGCCAGCAGTTTCCGGGGATATCAGCCCCAGCATTTT. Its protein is CASSFRGYQPQHF.

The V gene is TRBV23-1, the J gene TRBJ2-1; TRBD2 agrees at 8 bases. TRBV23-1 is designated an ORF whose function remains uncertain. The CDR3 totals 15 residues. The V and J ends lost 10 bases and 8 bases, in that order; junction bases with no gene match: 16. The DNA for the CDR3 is TGCGCCAAACACGGGGGGGCGCCTTTCGACGATGAGCAGTTCTTC. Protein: CAKHGGAPFDDEQFF.

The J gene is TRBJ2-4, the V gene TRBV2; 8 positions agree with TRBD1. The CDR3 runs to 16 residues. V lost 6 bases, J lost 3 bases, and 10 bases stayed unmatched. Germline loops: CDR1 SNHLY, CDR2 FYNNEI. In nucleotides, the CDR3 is TGTGCCAGCAGCAAACCCTCAGGGGGCGTCAAAAACATTCAGTACTTC. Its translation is CASSKPSGGVKNIQYF.

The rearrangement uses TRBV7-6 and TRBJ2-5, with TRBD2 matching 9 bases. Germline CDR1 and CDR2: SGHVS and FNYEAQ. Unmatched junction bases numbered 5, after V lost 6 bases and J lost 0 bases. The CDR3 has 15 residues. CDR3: CASSLAGTYQETQYF. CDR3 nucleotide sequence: TGTGCCAGCAGTCTAGCGGGGACGTACCAAGAGACCCAGTACTTC. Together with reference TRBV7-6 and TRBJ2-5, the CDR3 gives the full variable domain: GAGVSQSPRYKVTKRGQDVALRCDPISGHVSLYWYRQALGQGPEFLTYFNYEAQQDKSGLPNDRFSAERPEGSISTLTIQRTEQRDSAMYRCASSLAGTYQETQYFGPGTRLLVL.